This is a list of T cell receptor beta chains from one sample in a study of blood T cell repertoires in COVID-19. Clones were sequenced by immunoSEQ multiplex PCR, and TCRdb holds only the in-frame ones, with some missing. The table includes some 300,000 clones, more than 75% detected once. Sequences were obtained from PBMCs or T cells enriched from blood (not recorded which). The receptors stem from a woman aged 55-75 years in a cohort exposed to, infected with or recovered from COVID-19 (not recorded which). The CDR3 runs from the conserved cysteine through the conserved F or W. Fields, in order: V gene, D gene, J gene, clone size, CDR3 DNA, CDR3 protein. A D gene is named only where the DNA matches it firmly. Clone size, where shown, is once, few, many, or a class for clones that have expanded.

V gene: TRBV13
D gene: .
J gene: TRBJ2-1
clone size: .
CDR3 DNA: TGTGCCAGCAGCTTAATGCTGGACTCCTCCTACAATGAGCAGTTCTTC
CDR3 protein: CASSLMLDSSYNEQFF

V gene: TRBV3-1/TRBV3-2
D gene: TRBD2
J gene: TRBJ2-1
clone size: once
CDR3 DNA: TGTGCCAGCAGCCAACCGACGGGACTAGCGGGAGGCAATGAGCAGTTCTTC
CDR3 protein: CASSQPTGLAGGNEQFF

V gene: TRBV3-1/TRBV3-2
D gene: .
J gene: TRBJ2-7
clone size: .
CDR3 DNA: TGTGCCAGCAGGCCGGGACTCAACTTTTTTGAGCAGTACTTC
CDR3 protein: CASRPGLNFFEQYF

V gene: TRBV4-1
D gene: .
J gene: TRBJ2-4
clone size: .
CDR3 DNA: TGCGCCAGCAGCCAAGACCGGGGGAGTCTTCTAGCCAAAAACATTCAGTACTTC
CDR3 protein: CASSQDRGSLLAKNIQYF

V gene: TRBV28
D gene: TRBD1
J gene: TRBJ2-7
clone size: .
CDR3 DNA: TGTGCCAGCTCCTCAGGGGGCATCGGCGAGCAGTACTTC
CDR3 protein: CASSSGGIGEQYF

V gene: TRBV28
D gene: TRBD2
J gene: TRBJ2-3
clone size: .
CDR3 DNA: TGTGCCAGCAGTTCTTACCAGCGGGAGACAGATACGCAGTATTTT
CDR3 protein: CASSSYQRETDTQYF

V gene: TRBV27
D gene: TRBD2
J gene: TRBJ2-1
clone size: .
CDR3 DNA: TGTGCCAGCAGTTACGGGCGGGGGGGCAATGAGCAGTTCTTC
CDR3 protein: CASSYGRGGNEQFF

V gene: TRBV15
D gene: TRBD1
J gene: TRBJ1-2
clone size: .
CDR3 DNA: TGTGCCACCAGCAGGCTGACAGGGTCCGACTATGGCTACACCTTC
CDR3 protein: CATSRLTGSDYGYTF

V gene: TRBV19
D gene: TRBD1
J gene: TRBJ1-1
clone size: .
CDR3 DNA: TGTGCCAGTAGTAGAACAGGGGGAATCAGCACTGAAGCTTTCTTT
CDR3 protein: CASSRTGGISTEAFF

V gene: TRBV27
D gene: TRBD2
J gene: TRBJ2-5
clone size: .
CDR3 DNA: TGTGCCAGCAGTTTACTAGCGGGAGGGGGAGAGACCCAGTACTTC
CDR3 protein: CASSLLAGGGETQYF

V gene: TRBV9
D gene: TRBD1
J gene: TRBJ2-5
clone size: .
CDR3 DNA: TGTGCCAGCAGCGCGACAGGGGGCAGGGAGACCCAGTACTTC
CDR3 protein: CASSATGGRETQYF

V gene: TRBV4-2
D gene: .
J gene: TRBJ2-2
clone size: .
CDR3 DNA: TGTGCCAGCAGCCAAATCTTCGGGGAGCTGTTTTTT
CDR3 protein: CASSQIFGELFF

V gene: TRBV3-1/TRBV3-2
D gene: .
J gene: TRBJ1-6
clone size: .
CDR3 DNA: TGTGCCAGCAGCCAAGGCAGGGCTGATAATTCACCCCTCCACTTT
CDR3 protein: CASSQGRADNSPLHF

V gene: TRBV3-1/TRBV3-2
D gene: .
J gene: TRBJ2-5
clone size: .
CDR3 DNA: TGTGCCAGCAGCCAAGTGGGGGGTTTCCAAGAGACCCAGTACTTC
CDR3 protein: CASSQVGGFQETQYF

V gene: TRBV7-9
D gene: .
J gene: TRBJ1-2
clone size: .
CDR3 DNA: TGTGCCAGCAGCTTAGGGCAGAACTATGGCTACACCTTC
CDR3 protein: CASSLGQNYGYTF

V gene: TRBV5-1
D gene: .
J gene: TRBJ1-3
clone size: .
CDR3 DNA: TGCGCCAGCAGCCCTTCAGGGGCTGGAAACACCATATATTTT
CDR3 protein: CASSPSGAGNTIYF

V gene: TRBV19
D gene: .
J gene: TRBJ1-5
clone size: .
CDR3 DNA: TGTGCCAGTAGTATAGATCCAGGCCATAGCAATCAGCCCCAGCATTTT
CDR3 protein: CASSIDPGHSNQPQHF

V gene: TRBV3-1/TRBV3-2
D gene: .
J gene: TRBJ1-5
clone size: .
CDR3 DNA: TGTGCCAGCTCTCTCAGCGATAGCAATCAGCCCCAGCATTTT
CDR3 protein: CASSLSDSNQPQHF

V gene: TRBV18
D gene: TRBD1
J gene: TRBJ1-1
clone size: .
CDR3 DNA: TGTGCCAGCTCACCGAAAGACAGGGGTCAGAACACTGAAGCTTTCTTT
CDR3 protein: CASSPKDRGQNTEAFF

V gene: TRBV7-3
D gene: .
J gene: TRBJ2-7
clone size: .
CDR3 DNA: TGTGCCAGCAGCTCCTCCGGTCACGAGCAGTACTTC
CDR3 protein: CASSSSGHEQYF

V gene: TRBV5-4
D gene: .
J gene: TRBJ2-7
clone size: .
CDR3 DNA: TGTGCCAGCAGCTTGGACTTCGCCTACGAGCAGTACTTC
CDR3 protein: CASSLDFAYEQYF

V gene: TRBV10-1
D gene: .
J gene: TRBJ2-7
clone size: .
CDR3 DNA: TGCGCCAGCAGTGACCCGGACACCTACGAGCAGTACTTC
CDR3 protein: CASSDPDTYEQYF

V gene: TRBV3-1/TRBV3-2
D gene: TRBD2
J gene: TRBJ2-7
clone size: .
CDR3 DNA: TGTGCCAGCAGCCAAGATAGTTCTAGCGGCTCCTACGAGCAGTACTTC
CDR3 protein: CASSQDSSSGSYEQYF

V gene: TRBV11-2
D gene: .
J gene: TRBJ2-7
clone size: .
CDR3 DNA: TGTGCCAGCAGCTTAGTTTCCAGCGGAGGCTACGAGCAGTACTTC
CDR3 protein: CASSLVSSGGYEQYF

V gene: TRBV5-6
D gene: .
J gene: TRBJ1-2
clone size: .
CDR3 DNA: TGTGCCAGCAGCTTCGGGACACTGCTTAACTATGGCTACACCTTC
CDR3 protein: CASSFGTLLNYGYTF

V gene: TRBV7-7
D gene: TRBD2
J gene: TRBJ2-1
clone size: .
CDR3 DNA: TGTGCTAGCAGCCTCGGGACTAGCGGGACCAATGAGCAGTTCTTC
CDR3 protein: CASSLGTSGTNEQFF

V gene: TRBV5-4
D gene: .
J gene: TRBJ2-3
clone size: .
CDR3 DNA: TGTGCCAGCAGCCCCCCCCGGGGGGCCGAAGATACGCAGTATTTT
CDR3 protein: CASSPPRGAEDTQYF

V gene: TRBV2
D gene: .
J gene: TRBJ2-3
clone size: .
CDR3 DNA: TGTGCCAGCAGTGAATTTAAGGGAGGCACGCAGTATTTT
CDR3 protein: CASSEFKGGTQYF

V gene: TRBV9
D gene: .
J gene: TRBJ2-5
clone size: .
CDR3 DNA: TGTGCCAGCAGCGTAGAGAGGGCCGAGACCCAGTACTTC
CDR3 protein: CASSVERAETQYF

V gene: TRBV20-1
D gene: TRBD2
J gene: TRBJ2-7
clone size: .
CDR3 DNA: TGCAGTGCTAGTAGGGGGAGCGGGAGGGCCCCCTACGAGCAGTACTTC
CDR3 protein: CSASRGSGRAPYEQYF

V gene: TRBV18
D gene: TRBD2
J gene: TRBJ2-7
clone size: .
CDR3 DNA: TGTGCCAGCTCACCAGGCAGAGCGGGAGGGCGCCGGGAGCAGTACTTC
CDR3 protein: CASSPGRAGGRREQYF

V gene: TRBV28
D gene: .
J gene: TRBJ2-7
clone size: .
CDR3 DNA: TGTGCCACCCTTGGGGCTTACGAGCAGTACTTC
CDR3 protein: CATLGAYEQYF

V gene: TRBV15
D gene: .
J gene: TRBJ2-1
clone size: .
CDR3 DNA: TGTGCCACCAGCAGTTTAGCGGAGAAGGTCATCAATGAGCAGTTCTTC
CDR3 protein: CATSSLAEKVINEQFF

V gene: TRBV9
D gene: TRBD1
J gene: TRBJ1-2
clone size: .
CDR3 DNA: TGTGCCAGCAGCGTAGTAGGGGGCGACTATGGCTACACCTTC
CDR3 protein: CASSVVGGDYGYTF

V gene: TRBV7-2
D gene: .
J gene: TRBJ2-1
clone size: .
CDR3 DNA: TGTGCCAGCAGGCTCCTTTCAGTTGGCGGGTATAATGAGCAGTTCTTC
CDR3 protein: CASRLLSVGGYNEQFF

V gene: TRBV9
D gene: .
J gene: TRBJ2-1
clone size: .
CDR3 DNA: TGTGCCAGCAGCGTACGAGATGAGCAGTTCTTC
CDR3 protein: CASSVRDEQFF

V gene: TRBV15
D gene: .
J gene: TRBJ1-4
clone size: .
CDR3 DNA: TGTGCCACCAAGTCCAGGGTAAATGAAAAACTGTTTTTT
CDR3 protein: CATKSRVNEKLFF